These T cell receptor beta chains were read from a single sample in a study of T-cell reconstitution after alpha-beta-depleted transplantation in children. TCRdb re-derived calls from the PCR reads in MiXCR, one entry per CDR3 protein. The table records about 830,000 distinct CDR3 sequences, roughly 15% of them present only once. This material consisted of PBMCs, mostly from graft donor cells, taken 360 days after TCRalphabeta/CD19-depleted stem cell transplant. The receptors stem from a male patient under 18 who had a stem cell transplant for acute lymphoblastic leukemia, so the T cells may come from the graft donor. CDR3s include the opening cysteine and the closing phenylalanine or tryptophan. D genes are given only for firm matches. Rows give clone size only sometimes, using once, few, many, or a class for an expanded clone.

>NA|TRBJ1-3|few|TRBV11-2
CASSLVGRTSSGNTIYF
TGTGCCAGCAGCTTAGTGGGCAGAACGAGCTCTGGAAACACCATATATTTT
>NA|TRBJ1-1|few|TRBV14
CASSQDPPPLGEAFF
TGTGCCAGCAGCCAAGATCCTCCTCCCCTGGGTGAAGCTTTCTTT
>NA|TRBJ2-2|many|TRBV20-1
CSASRLTGELFF
TGCAGTGCTAGCAGACTCACCGGGGAGCTGTTTTTT
>NA|TRBJ1-4|few|TRBV28
CASSFGVGSETNEKLFF
TGTGCCAGCAGTTTCGGGGTAGGGAGTGAAACTAATGAAAAACTGTTTTTT
>NA|TRBJ1-6|NA|TRBV5-1
CASSARQDNSPLHF
TGCGCCAGCAGCGCCCGACAAGATAATTCACCCCTCCACTTT
>NA|TRBJ2-5|NA|TRBV2
CASSPKEPQETQYF
TGTGCCAGCAGTCCTAAGGAGCCTCAAGAGACCCAGTACTTC
>NA|TRBJ1-2|few|TRBV27
CASSLGQGRYPYGYTF
TGTGCCAGCAGTTTAGGACAAGGACGCTACCCCTATGGCTACACCTTC
>NA|TRBJ1-1|NA|TRBV6-5
CASSVLGYEAFF
TGTGCCAGCAGTGTACTGGGGTATGAAGCTTTCTTT
>TRBD2|TRBJ2-7|many|TRBV29-1
CSAATSGHYEQYF
TGCAGCGCGGCGACTAGCGGCCACTACGAGCAGTACTTC
>NA|TRBJ2-2|many|TRBV10-3
CAISDPAGWELFF
TGTGCCATCAGTGACCCCGCGGGATGGGAGCTGTTTTTT
>TRBD1|TRBJ2-3|few|TRBV20-1
CSADSWDRGTDTQYF
TGCAGTGCAGACTCTTGGGACAGGGGCACAGATACGCAGTATTTT
>NA|TRBJ1-1|NA|TRBV5-1
CASSLEGEGGTEAFF
TGCGCCAGCAGCTTGGAGGGAGAGGGAGGCACTGAAGCTTTCTTT
>NA|TRBJ1-5|NA|TRBV5-1
CASSRGPYQPQHF
TGCGCCAGCAGCAGGGGACCGTATCAGCCCCAGCATTTT
>NA|TRBJ2-3|few|TRBV28
CASQGADTQYF
TGTGCCAGCCAGGGCGCAGATACGCAGTATTTT
>TRBD2|TRBJ2-7|few|TRBV6-5
CASSYGLAGRSYEQYF
TGTGCCAGCAGTTACGGCCTAGCGGGCCGGTCCTACGAGCAGTACTTC
>TRBD2|TRBJ2-7|NA|TRBV4-2
CASSQGVAGGYEQYF
TGTGCCAGCAGCCAAGGAGTAGCGGGAGGCTACGAGCAGTACTTC
>NA|TRBJ2-1|few|TRBV5-1
CASSLHASYNEQFF
TGCGCCAGCAGCTTGCACGCCTCCTACAATGAGCAGTTCTTC
>NA|TRBJ2-1|NA|TRBV20-1
CSATTHNEQFF
TGCAGTGCTACCACCCACAATGAGCAGTTCTTC
>NA|TRBJ1-4|few|TRBV2
CASSDRGGTNEKLFF
TGTGCCAGCAGTGATCGAGGAGGGACTAATGAAAAACTGTTTTTT
>NA|TRBJ1-4|few|TRBV3-1
CASSQVDSPTVATNEKLFF
TGTGCCAGCAGCCAAGTGGACAGCCCGACCGTTGCAACTAATGAAAAACTGTTTTTT
>NA|TRBJ1-2|many|TRBV12-3/TRBV12-4
CASSSQGVLRGYTF
TGTGCCAGCAGTTCGCAGGGAGTATTACGTGGCTACACCTTC
>TRBD2|TRBJ2-1|NA|TRBV29-1
CSVDSGRGYKEQFF
TGCAGCGTGGACAGCGGGAGGGGTTACAAGGAGCAGTTCTTC
>TRBD1|TRBJ2-7|many|TRBV12-3/TRBV12-4
CASSTGGAYEQYF
TGTGCCAGCAGTACAGGGGGAGCGTACGAGCAGTACTTC
>NA|TRBJ1-1|few|TRBV7-9
CASSLVDRGTEAFF
TGTGCCAGCAGCTTAGTGGACCGGGGAACTGAAGCTTTCTTT
>TRBD1|TRBJ1-2|many|TRBV5-1
CASRPPRDRGYGYTF
TGCGCCAGCAGACCTCCCCGAGACAGGGGCTATGGCTACACCTTC
>NA|TRBJ2-7|NA|TRBV11-1
CASSTDSRQTYEQYF
TGTGCCAGCAGCACCGACAGCCGTCAGACCTACGAGCAGTACTTC
>NA|TRBJ1-1|few|TRBV11-2
CASSSSTGRAEAFF
TGTGCCAGCAGCTCAAGTACAGGGAGGGCTGAAGCTTTCTTT
>TRBD1|TRBJ1-4|many|TRBV12-3/TRBV12-4
CASGSGTGVEKLFF
TGTGCCAGCGGGTCCGGGACAGGGGTTGAAAAACTGTTTTTT
>NA|TRBJ2-3|NA|TRBV4-1
CASSQGWTAPRQYF
TGCGCCAGCAGCCAAGGATGGACCGCTCCCCGGCAGTATTTT
>TRBD2|TRBJ2-7|many|TRBV18
CASSPLGTSGRSHEQYF
TGTGCCAGCTCACCACTTGGAACTAGCGGGAGGTCCCACGAGCAGTACTTC
>NA|TRBJ2-4|many|TRBV18
CASSPGGGNIQYF
TGTGCCAGCTCACCAGGGGGAGGTAACATTCAGTACTTC
>NA|TRBJ2-5|many|TRBV11-2
CASSLGVGETQYF
TGTGCCAGCAGCTTAGGGGTAGGGGAGACCCAGTACTTC
>NA|TRBJ2-4|few|TRBV28
CASSFGGFSSKNIQYF
TGTGCCAGCAGTTTTGGAGGCTTTTCGTCCAAAAACATTCAGTACTTC
>TRBD1|TRBJ2-1|few|TRBV18
CASSPRGQGVYNEQFF
TGTGCCAGCTCACCGCGAGGTCAGGGGGTATACAATGAGCAGTTCTTC
>NA|TRBJ2-7|few|TRBV4-1
CASSQEGRSPSSYEQYF
TGCGCCAGCAGCCAAGAAGGTCGAAGTCCGAGCTCCTACGAGCAGTACTTC
>NA|TRBJ1-5|many|TRBV10-3
CATVGTINQPQHF
TGTGCCACCGTGGGGACAATCAATCAGCCCCAGCATTTT
>TRBD2|TRBJ2-2|NA|TRBV9
CASSIPGASGSDTGELFF
TGTGCCAGCAGCATCCCCGGGGCTAGCGGGAGCGACACCGGGGAGCTGTTTTTT
>NA|TRBJ2-2|NA|TRBV7-2
CASSPVRPYTGELFF
TGTGCCAGCAGCCCCGTTCGCCCTTACACCGGGGAGCTGTTTTTT
>TRBD2|TRBJ2-5|once|TRBV3-1
CASSLGTSGRAGQETQYF
TGTGCCAGCAGCCTCGGGACTAGCGGGAGGGCGGGCCAAGAGACCCAGTACTTC
>NA|TRBJ2-1|few|TRBV7-2
CASSSPALSREQFF
TGTGCCAGCAGTTCCCCGGCCCTCTCCAGAGAGCAGTTCTTC
>TRBD2|TRBJ2-7|NA|TRBV20-1
CSACRTSDFAYEQYF
TGCAGTGCTTGCCGGACTAGCGACTTCGCCTACGAGCAGTACTTC
>TRBD2|TRBJ2-7|NA|TRBV27
CASGTSGNLYEQYF
TGTGCCAGCGGGACTAGCGGGAACCTCTACGAGCAGTACTTC
>TRBD2|TRBJ2-3|NA|TRBV10-3
CAICLLAGGPRIEADTQYF
TGTGCCATCTGTTTATTAGCGGGAGGGCCTAGGATCGAGGCAGATACGCAGTATTTT
>TRBD1|TRBJ1-6|NA|TRBV11-2
CASSLLTQGVRNSPLHF
TGTGCCAGCAGCTTACTGACCCAGGGGGTGAGGAATTCACCCCTCCACTTT
>NA|TRBJ2-1|NA|TRBV20-1
CSARGPWRGWRNEQFF
TGCAGTGCTAGAGGGCCGTGGAGGGGTTGGCGCAATGAGCAGTTCTTC
>TRBD2|TRBJ2-5|many|TRBV29-1
CSLRGGETQYF
TGCAGCCTTCGGGGGGGCGAGACCCAGTACTTC
>NA|TRBJ2-4|few|TRBV5-1
CASSLGQSQNIQYF
TGCGCCAGCAGCTTGGGACAGTCTCAAAACATTCAGTACTTC
>NA|TRBJ1-4|many|TRBV7-9
CASSPTGGTNEKLFF
TGTGCCAGCAGCCCAACCGGGGGAACTAATGAAAAACTGTTTTTT
>NA|TRBJ2-1|NA|TRBV19
CASTRGSSYNEQFF
TGTGCCAGTACTAGAGGGAGCTCCTACAATGAGCAGTTCTTC
>TRBD1|TRBJ1-1|NA|TRBV6-1
CASSSQGAVVNTEAFF
TGTGCCAGCAGCTCCCAGGGGGCCGTGGTGAACACTGAAGCTTTCTTT
>NA|TRBJ1-3|NA|TRBV6-1
CASSPDVSGNTIYF
TGTGCCAGCAGCCCGGATGTCTCTGGAAACACCATATATTTT
>NA|TRBJ1-1|NA|TRBV7-9
CASSPRAVRAEAFF
TGTGCCAGCAGCCCTAGGGCAGTGAGGGCTGAAGCTTTCTTT
>TRBD2|TRBJ2-2|few|TRBV7-6
CASSLAQGLAGLNTGELFF
TGTGCCAGCAGCTTAGCCCAAGGACTAGCGGGATTAAACACCGGGGAGCTGTTTTTT
>NA|TRBJ1-1|few|TRBV12-3/TRBV12-4
CASSFEAGMNTEAFF
TGTGCCAGCAGTTTTGAGGCAGGAATGAACACTGAAGCTTTCTTT